One T cell receptor (beta chain) is described in this entry. These data originate in a study of T-cell reconstitution after alpha-beta-depleted transplantation in children. CDR1 is SGDLS and CDR2 is YYNGEE in the germline V gene. This CDR3 is 14 amino acids long. V shed 0 bases and J 3 bases; nucleotides not matched to a gene: 2. Molecular barcoding with unique molecular identifiers was used for the TCRbeta library. TCRdb used MiXCR to reprocess the PCR reads, holding one entry per CDR3 protein. The sample includes some 490,000 distinct CDR3 sequences, around 13% seen only once; the top ten take 5% to 6%.

The receptor was derived from a human donor who donated a stem cell graft to a child with combined immunodeficiency. This chain connects TRBV9 to TRBJ2-7; 8 bases line up with TRBD1. The specimen was PBMCs from the stem cell graft donor, collected from the stem cell graft. The CDR3 DNA follows: TGTGCCAGCAGCGTAGCAGGGGGCGGCTACGAGCAGTACTTC. Translation gives CASSVAGGGYEQYF.